This T cell receptor beta chain came from a study of cytotoxic CD8 clonotypes in ibrutinib-treated CLL. Study details: Partial responses totalled approximately 25 and complete responses 2; after median around six years, approximately 15 remained remitted and around twelve progressed. Study-level points and caveats: Clonality went up at the time of ibrutinib response, stayed stable in sustained remission, and later dropped back toward its baseline level at progression. The clonality rise at ibrutinib response reflected private clonotype expansion.

Assay used: immunoSEQ multiplex PCR; TCRdb lists only in-frame clones, some missing. The sample contains almost 250,000 clones, 70% of which appear only once. Note on this clone: Its specificity is unknown.

The CDR3 is 17 amino acids. In germline, CDR1 is SGHRS, CDR2 YFSETQ. With V trimmed by 0 bases and J by 5 bases, 6 bases remained unmatched. This receptor was taken from a human donor with chronic lymphocytic leukemia. The sequenced sample was PBMCs, obtained after 24 months of ibrutinib treatment. The J gene is TRBJ2-7, the V gene TRBV5-1, with 15 bases that match TRBD2. The CDR3 region has the DNA TGCGCCAGCAGCTTGGGGACTAGCGGGAGGGGTGTGGACGAGCAGTACTTC. Amino acids: CASSLGTSGRGVDEQYF.